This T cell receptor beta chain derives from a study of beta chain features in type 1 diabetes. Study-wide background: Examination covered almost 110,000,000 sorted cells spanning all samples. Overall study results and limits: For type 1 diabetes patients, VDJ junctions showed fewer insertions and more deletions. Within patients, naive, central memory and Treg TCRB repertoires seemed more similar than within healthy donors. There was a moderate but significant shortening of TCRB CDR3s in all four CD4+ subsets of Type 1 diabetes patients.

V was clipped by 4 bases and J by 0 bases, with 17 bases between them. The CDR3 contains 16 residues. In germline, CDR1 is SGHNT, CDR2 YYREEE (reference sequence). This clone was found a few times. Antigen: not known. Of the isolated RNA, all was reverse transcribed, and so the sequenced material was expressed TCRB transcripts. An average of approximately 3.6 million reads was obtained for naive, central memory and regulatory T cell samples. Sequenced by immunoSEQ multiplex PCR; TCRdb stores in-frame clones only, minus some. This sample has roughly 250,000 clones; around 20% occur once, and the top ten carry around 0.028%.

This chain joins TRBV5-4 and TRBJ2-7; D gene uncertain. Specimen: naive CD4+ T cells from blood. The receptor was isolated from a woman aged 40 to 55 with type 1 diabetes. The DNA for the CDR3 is TGTGCCAGCAGCCCCGCGGTTGCCCAGAGCTCCTACGAGCAGTACTTC. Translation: CASSPAVAQSSYEQYF.